This T cell receptor (beta chain) originates from a study of blood T cell repertoires in COVID-19. There are 17 residues in the CDR3. V lost 0 bases and J 4 bases, leaving 16 bases between the germline ends. The germline CDR1 and CDR2 sequences are PRHDT and FYEKMQ (reference sequence). Method: immunoSEQ multiplex PCR; TCRdb's copy keeps in-frame clones and lacks some. The data show just over 250,000 clones, 80% to 95% seen once. The source material was peripheral blood. The chain joins TRBV13 to TRBJ2-1, with D possibly being TRBD2 (5 bases). The clonotype was recovered from a person aged 18-30 years with COVID-19, enrolled during active disease. CDR3 DNA sequence: TGTGCCAGCAGCTTAGGAGGAGAGGGAGCCCTATACAATGAGCAGTTCTTC. Encoded protein: CASSLGGEGALYNEQFF.